The source of this T cell receptor beta chain is a study of spatial heterogeneity in lung cancer (dated by TCRdb to 2018 to 2020). About the study as a whole: Beta-chain transcripts were consistently detected in greater numbers than alpha-chain transcripts, which likely reflected higher beta-chain transcript abundance. In the raw uncorrected reads, each unique combination of TCR and UMI appeared more than ten times on average. In non-small cell lung cancer, the study made a quantitative comparison of TCR alpha and beta repertoires among multiple tumor regions, matched nontumor lung and blood. The study linked features of the TCR repertoire to counts of nonsynonymous mutations, which were determined by whole-exome sequencing of tumor tissue. Both alpha and beta chains were TCR-sequenced in samples taken at surgery, namely 220 tumor regions, around 64 matched nontumor lung samples and approximately 51 PBMC samples. Results the study describes overall, beyond this receptor: Ubiquitous expanded tumor TCRs were found in blood more often at tumor resection than at routine follow-up. Confirming at a functional level the hypothesis that regional TCRs recognize regional mutations was considered to require additional single-cell paired TCR alpha and beta sequencing.

The time point label, as the study defines it: sample taken at primary tumor resection. TCR sequencing used whole RNA extracted from tumor and nontumor lung tissue, or from cryopreserved PBMC samples, without cell sorting. The donors were around 69 patients from the lung TRACERx cohort who had early-stage, untreated non-small cell lung cancer. Patients were selected for TCR sequencing only if sufficient RNA was available from at least two tumor regions. The CDR3 measures 12 amino acids from cysteine to phenylalanine. Of all the DNA, just the CDR3 is kept, 36 bases in frame from base 1. The trim is 6 bases for V and 3 bases for J, with a gap of 9 bases between the germline ends. The germline V gene provides CDR1 SGHVS and CDR2 FQNEAQ. The method was 5' RACE. The data were produced on a NextSeq 500. To allow correction of PCR and sequencing errors, the TCR library protocol tagged every TCR cDNA molecule with a unique molecular identifier. Concerning the study's data processing: Decombinator tools were used for TCR identification, UMI-based error correction and CDR3 extraction. TCRs above a frequency of 2 per 1,000, corresponding to the top 1% of the tumor frequency distribution, were defined as expanded. Each repertoire was subsampled 100 times to 5,000 TCRs, after which Renyi diversity was computed with the R vegan package. CDR3 similarity networks were built from amino acid triplet string-kernel similarity, connecting CDR3s with pairwise similarity above 0.82. Through fastp at Q25 and MiXCR, TCRdb rebuilt clones from the public reads, retaining in-frame beta chains. CDR3 protein duplicates are merged, each entry listing the most common genes and DNA. What appears here as the V and J calls and clone size reflects TCRdb's work, not the paper's. Within this sample are under 14,000 distinct CDR3 sequences, with about 6.3% of them counted one time only. The ten largest clones add up to 25% to 35% of the sample.

Ten or more counts support this clonotype. Its specific antigen is unknown. The record has no base qualities; no much larger clone is one base away. Because this beta chain is a stray read in a library intended to capture alpha chains, its abundance should not be given much weight. The chain was built from TRBV7-8 and TRBJ2-7; the D match is possibly TRBD1 or TRBD2, with 5 bases aligned in each. This receptor was obtained from a male donor with early-stage non-small cell lung cancer. This sample comprised PBMCs, obtained at surgery. The CDR3 is CASSRDGYEQYF. The DNA is TGTGCCAGCAGTCGGGACGGCTACGAGCAGTACTTC. The full variable domain, completed from the reference TRBV7-8 and TRBJ2-7 proteins outside the CDR3, reads GAGVSQSPRYKVAKRGQDVALRCDPISGHVSLFWYQQALGQGPEFLTYFQNEAQLDKSGLPSDRFFAERPEGSVSTLKIQRTQQEDSAVYLCASSRDGYEQYFGPGTRLTVT.